This T cell receptor beta chain was recorded in a study of low-dose radiotherapy and immunotherapy resistance in tumors. Across the study: Doses delivered to Cohort 2 were 1 Gy per fraction every two weeks, amounting to 13 Gy over 26 weeks. The treatment that patients received was intravenous nivolumab 240 mg every two weeks plus ipilimumab 1 mg/kg every six weeks.

This sample's time point: before trial treatment. CDR1 is PRHDT, CDR2 FYEKMQ, per germline (reference sequence). This CDR3 is 15 amino acids long. TRAV- and TRBV-specific primers, spanning alpha and beta chains, primed first-strand cDNA. The PCR that amplified TCRs ran for around 20 cycles, relying on a constant-region primer and a V-primer adapter. TCRdb ran MiXCR on the reads and lists one entry per CDR3 protein. The top ten clones hold 6.5% to 8% of a sample with more than 50,000 distinct CDR3 sequences, less than 30% of them seen once. On this clonotype itself: This is likely an artifact of a read error, given a far larger clone one base away.

The source of this sequence is a male donor with rectosigmoid adenocarcinoma. The chain carries TRBV13 and TRBJ2-2; D could derive from TRBD1 or TRBD2 (5 bases each). The source material was PBMCs, sampled before treatment. The CDR3 is CASSPTSGATGELYF. CDR3 sequence (DNA): TGTGCCAGCAGCCCCACCTCCGGGGCCACCGGGGAGCTGTATTTT.